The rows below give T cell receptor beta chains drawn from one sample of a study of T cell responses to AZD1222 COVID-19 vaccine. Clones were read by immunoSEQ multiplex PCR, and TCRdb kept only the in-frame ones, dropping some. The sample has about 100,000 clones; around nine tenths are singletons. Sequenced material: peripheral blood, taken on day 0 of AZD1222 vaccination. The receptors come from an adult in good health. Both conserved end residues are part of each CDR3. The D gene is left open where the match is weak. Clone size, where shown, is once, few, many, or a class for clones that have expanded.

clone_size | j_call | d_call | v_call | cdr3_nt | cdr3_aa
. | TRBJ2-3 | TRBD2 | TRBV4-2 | TGTGCCAGCAGCCAAGACTTACTAGCGGGGGGGAACTCAGATACGCAGTATTTT | CASSQDLLAGGNSDTQYF
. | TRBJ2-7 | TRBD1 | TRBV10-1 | TGCGCCAGCAGTGAGTTAGGGACAGTCTCCTACGAGCAGTACTTC | CASSELGTVSYEQYF
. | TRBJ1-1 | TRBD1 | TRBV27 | TGTGCCAGCAGTCCAGACAGGGGTGGTTACACTGAAGCTTTCTTT | CASSPDRGGYTEAFF
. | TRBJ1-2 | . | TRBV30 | TGTGCCTGGAGGGGACCCTACTATGGCTACACCTTC | CAWRGPYYGYTF
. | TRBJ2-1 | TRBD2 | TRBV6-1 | TGTGCCAGCAGTGACCTAGCGGGAGGTTACAATGAGCAGTTCTTC | CASSDLAGGYNEQFF
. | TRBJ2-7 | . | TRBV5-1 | TGCGCCAGCAGCCTCGGACAGCACTACGAGCAGTACTTC | CASSLGQHYEQYF
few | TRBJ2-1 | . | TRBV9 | TGTGCCAGCAGCGTAGGAGAGAATGAGCAGTTCTTC | CASSVGENEQFF
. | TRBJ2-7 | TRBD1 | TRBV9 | TGTGCCAGCAGCGTAGCTGGGGACAGCGCCTACGAGCAGTACTTC | CASSVAGDSAYEQYF
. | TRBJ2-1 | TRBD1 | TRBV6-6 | TGTGCCAGCAGTACCGAGACAGGGGAGCAGTTCTTC | CASSTETGEQFF
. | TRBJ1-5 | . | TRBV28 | TGTGCCAGCAGCAACAACGAGCCCCAGCATTTT | CASSNNEPQHF
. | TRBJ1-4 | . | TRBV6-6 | TGTGCCAGCAGTTATTCGGGGGGGGGCGAAAAACTGTTTTTT | CASSYSGGGEKLFF
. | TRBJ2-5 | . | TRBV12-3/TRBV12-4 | TGTGCCAGCAGACAGACAGCGGGAGAGACCCAGTACTTC | CASRQTAGETQYF
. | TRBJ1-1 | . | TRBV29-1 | TGCAGCGTTGAATCGGGAGGGAGGACTGAAGCTTTCTTT | CSVESGGRTEAFF
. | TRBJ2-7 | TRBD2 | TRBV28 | TGTGCCAGCAGCATACAGCGGGGCTACGAGCAGTACTTC | CASSIQRGYEQYF
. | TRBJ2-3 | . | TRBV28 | TGTGCCAGCAGTTTAGGCGCAGAGGACACAGATACGCAGTATTTT | CASSLGAEDTDTQYF
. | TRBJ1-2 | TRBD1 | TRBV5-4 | TGTGCCAGCAGCTTCTACGGGACAGGGGGCACTGGCTACACCTTC | CASSFYGTGGTGYTF
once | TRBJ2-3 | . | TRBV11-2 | TGTGCCAGCAGCGCGTACAGGGATGCCGGTGCAGATACGCAGTATTTT | CASSAYRDAGADTQYF
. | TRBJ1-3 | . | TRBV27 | TGTGCCAGCAGTGCCGGGACGCGTGGAAACACCATATATTTT | CASSAGTRGNTIYF
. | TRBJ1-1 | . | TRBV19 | TGTGCCAGTAGTATTGCTGAATCCCGGAGGGAAGCTTTCTTT | CASSIAESRREAFF
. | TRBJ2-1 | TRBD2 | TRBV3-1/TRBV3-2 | TGTGCCAGCAGCACATCCGGGACTAGCGGGAGGGATGAGCAGTTCTTC | CASSTSGTSGRDEQFF
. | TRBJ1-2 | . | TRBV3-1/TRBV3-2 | TGTGCCAGCAGCCCGGGACCGCGAAACTATGGCTACACCTTC | CASSPGPRNYGYTF
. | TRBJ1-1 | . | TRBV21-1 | TGTGCCAGCAGCATTTGGGACAGGACGAACACTGAAGCTTTCTTT | CASSIWDRTNTEAFF
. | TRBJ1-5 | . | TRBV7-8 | TGTGCCAGCAGCTCTACGAGGGGGTCCCAGCATTTT | CASSSTRGSQHF
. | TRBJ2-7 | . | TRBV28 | TGTGCCAGCTGCCTTTGGCGGGTAGCGGCAACCTACGAGCAGTACTTC | CASCLWRVAATYEQYF
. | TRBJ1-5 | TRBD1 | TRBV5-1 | TGCGCCAGCAGCACCGGGACAGGGGAAAATCAGCCCCAGCATTTT | CASSTGTGENQPQHF
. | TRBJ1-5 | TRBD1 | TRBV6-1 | TGTGCCAGCAGTGAAACAGGGGTTGGAAATCAGCCCCAGCATTTT | CASSETGVGNQPQHF
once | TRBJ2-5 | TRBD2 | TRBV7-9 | TGTGCCAGCAGCCCCAAACTAGCGGGAGACTACTTC | CASSPKLAGDYF
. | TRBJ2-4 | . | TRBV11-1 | TGTGCCAGCAGCGAGTTAGCCAAAAACATTCAGTACTTC | CASSELAKNIQYF
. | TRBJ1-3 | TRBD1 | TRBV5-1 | TGCGCCAGCAGCTGGGCAGGGGGCTATGGAAACACCATATATTTT | CASSWAGGYGNTIYF
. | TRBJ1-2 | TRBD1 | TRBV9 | TGTGCCAGCAGCCATGGACAGGGGGGCTCCTATGGCTACACCTTC | CASSHGQGGSYGYTF